This entry describes one T cell receptor beta chain. It lacks a known antigen. No clone much larger than this one lies a single base away; base qualities are absent. CD8 naive samples consisted of CD45RO-negative cells that were positively selected for CCR7, yielding a CD45RA+CCR7+ population without TemRA cells. The donors were healthy, HIV-negative adults who had no recently reported acute infections or vaccinations. Every donor was a Caucasian adult residing in Nashville, Tennessee, USA. After blood collection by leukapheresis, PBMCs were isolated using Ficoll-Histopaque density gradient centrifugation and then cryopreserved in the vapor phase of liquid nitrogen. Purity and quantity of every magnetically sorted T cell population were checked by analytical flow cytometry. From each sorted fraction, genomic DNA was isolated and quantified by UV absorbance on a Nanodrop 2000c. This entry is derived from a study of shared clonotypes between healthy human individuals (dated by TCRdb to 2019 to 2021). About the full investigation: Three men and a couple of women, aged 18 to 49 years, made up the cohort. Per donor, three plates each were used for CD4 naive and CD4 memory, two for CD8 naive, and one for CD8 memory. Leukapheresis yielded between about 0.94 and 8.9 billion PBMCs per donor. Different laboratories and diverse techniques were used to prepare libraries and sequence TCR repertoires, to increase sequencing depth and limit assay-specific biases. The study deeply sequenced blood TCR repertoires of 5 or 6 healthy adults to estimate repertoire size and the extent of clonotype sharing between individuals. Beyond this particular receptor, the publication reports: Pairwise subsampling led to the expectation that sequencing depth would affect the degree of clonotype sharing among donors. The genetic and exposure-history diversity represented was limited by the small number of donors. Compared with non-shared clonotypes, the clonotypes found in all four sorted-subset donors had higher generation probabilities. Only blood was sampled, and tissue TCR repertoires likely differ from those in blood. About 5% of naive CD4, more than 3% of naive CD8, approximately 2% of memory CD4, and approximately 0.4% of memory CD8 clonotypes were shared across a few donors. Estimated clonotype richness was generally larger for naive than for memory subsets. Incomplete sequencing was indicated by rarefaction of sorted-subset datasets, despite the large sequencing depth.

Using the deep immunoSEQ assay, TCR CDR3 regions were amplified from genomic DNA by multiplex PCR. Genomic DNA extracted from each cell subset was distributed evenly over all wells of several immunoSEQ 96-well plates, and each plate served as one replicate. For sorted subsets, 200 to 250 ng of genomic DNA, equivalent to 25,000 to 35,000 T cell genomes, went into each replicate PCR. Purified libraries were quantified with a Qubit 3.0 fluorometer, sized on a Bioanalyzer 2100, and re-quantified with the KAPA Library Quantification kit. A separate single-read 150-cycle Illumina NextSeq 550 flow cell was used to sequence each immunoSEQ 96-well plate. In the source study's methods: Because the immunoSEQ output included only junctional sequences and no quality scores, the filtering could not be the same as the filtering used for full-length reads. Sequences were annotated with PyIR, a Python wrapper for IgBLAST v1.9, and V/J genes and CDR3 were assigned using IMGT germline references. Reads were filtered out if the reads had weak V/J assignments (E-value above 1e-6), no CDR3, stop codons, out-of-frame junctions, or ambiguous translated residues. V3J clonotypes were defined as sequences sharing the same inferred V gene, J gene, and CDR3 amino acid sequence. Percentage overlap between repertoires was computed as shared unique clonotypes divided by the size of the smaller repertoire. Three approaches were used to assess repertoire richness: RTK rarefaction, the Chao1 estimator, and Recon v2.1 estimates of unobserved clonotypes. Generation probabilities for all TCRbeta clonotypes obtained by the gDNA method from a few donors were computed using OLGA. TCRdb holds this immuneACCESS table with in-frame rearrangements only. Some clones are missing; in checked studies, unresolved V genes explain under half, and the rest has no known cause. That table supplies the V and J calls and clone size; D and trimming were determined from the DNA. Counted in this sample were about 2.1 million clones; around 93% of them appeared once. The ten largest make up about 1.7% of the sample.

This TCR was sampled from a man aged 18 to 29 in good health. Some clones in this sample may be carry-over from other donors' samples. Sequenced: naive CD8+ T cells from PBMCs. The cell subset or site label corresponds to: CD45RA+CCR7+.

The DNA sequence is given as TGTGCCAGCAGCGGGGGACTAGCGGGAGCCATTATTCACAATGAGCAGTTCTTC. The encoded protein is CASSGGLAGAIIHNEQFF. The chain joins TRBV7-9 to TRBJ2-1; 14 bases in the middle match TRBD2. The CDR3 contains 18 residues, cysteine and phenylalanine counted. Of the read, only the CDR3 DNA is kept; its 54 bases are in frame from base 1. Trimmed from V: 5 bases; trimmed from J: 5 bases; junction bases lacking a gene match: 11. The germline V gene (reference sequence) supplies CDR1 SEHNR and CDR2 FQNEAQ.